The 19 T cell receptor beta chains below all came from one sample that was sequenced in a study of shared clonotypes between healthy human individuals. TCRdb's copy holds only in-frame clones and misses some; the assay was immunoSEQ multiplex PCR. This table holds about 1.1 million clones, about 80% found once. The sequencing sample was made of memory CD4+ T cells from PBMCs. Subset of the sample: CD45RA-negative fraction. Source of these receptors: a man aged 18 to 35 in good health. Some clones in this sample may be carry-over from other donors' samples.

This clone was seen more than once but under ten times. The chain couples TRBV6-5 to TRBJ1-4; D unresolved. CDR3 length: 14 amino acids. Germline values: CDR1 MNHEY, CDR2 SVGAGI. Trimming shortened V by 5 bases and J by 3 bases, and 10 bases separated the two germline ends. CDR3: CASSPARANEKLFF. The CDR3, as DNA: TGTGCCAGCAGTCCCGCCCGCGCTAATGAAAAACTGTTTTTT.

Concerning this clone: Other DNA sequences in this sample translate to the same CDR3. This chain uses TRBV4-2 with TRBJ2-5; tentative D call: TRBD2 (6 bases). The CDR3 length is 15 residues. V lost 1 base to trimming and J lost 2 bases, with 11 bases between them. Germline V CDR1 and CDR2: LGHNA, YNFKEQ. CDR3 sequence: CASSQVAGPQETQYF. CDR3 DNA sequence: TGTGCCAGCAGCCAAGTGGCGGGGCCACAAGAGACCCAGTACTTC.

This clone came up once. The junction shows a germline mismatch at one end, possibly a read error. This rearrangement joins TRBV14 to TRBJ2-7, with D tentatively TRBD2 (5 bases). The CDR3 is made up of 11 amino acids. Germline CDR1 reads SGHDN; CDR2 reads FVKESK. CDR3 region: CASSQVSTSCF. CDR3 bases: TGTGCCAGCAGCCAAGTAAGTACTAGTTGCTTC.

The chain carries TRBV5-1 and TRBJ1-4; TRBD1 matches at 7 bases. The CDR3 is 15 residues long. The germline CDR1 and CDR2 sequences are SGHRS and YFSETQ. Unmatched junction bases numbered 9, after V lost 3 bases and J lost 7 bases. The CDR3 loop is CASSSDRTLPEKLFF. Here the CDR3 DNA reads TGCGCCAGCAGCTCGGACAGGACCCTGCCTGAAAAACTGTTTTTT.

J is TRBJ1-4 and V is TRBV28, with 10 bases aligning to TRBD1. CDR1 is MDHEN and CDR2 is SYDVKM in the germline V gene. Germline trimming cut 7 bases from V and 6 bases from J; bases unmatched to any gene: 8. This CDR3 has 15 amino acids. DNA of the CDR3: TGTGCCAGCACCACCCCCGGACAGGGGGATGAAAAACTGTTTTTT. Translating gives CASTTPGQGDEKLFF.

This clone came up once. The chain uses TRBV2 and TRBJ1-4; maybe TRBD1 (6 bases). Looked up from germline, CDR1 is SNHLY and CDR2 is FYNNEI. The CDR3 is 16 residues long. Trimming left V 3 bases short and J 0 bases short, with 11 bases between. This CDR3 is CASSDRGSATNEKLFF. As DNA, the CDR3 is TGTGCCAGCAGTGACAGGGGATCTGCAACTAATGAAAAACTGTTTTTT.

CDR3: CATGPTGRETGELFF. The DNA of the CDR3 is TGTGCCACCGGCCCTACTGGGCGGGAAACCGGGGAGCTGTTTTTT. The chain carries TRBV15 and TRBJ2-2; D perhaps matches TRBD2 (6 bases). The germline CDR1 and CDR2 sequences are LNHNV and YYDKDF (reference sequence). This CDR3 region has 15 residues. Trimming shortened V by 8 bases and J by 5 bases, and 18 bases separated the two germline ends.

V gene TRBV7-3 combines with J gene TRBJ1-2; 9 bases are a match to TRBD1. The J segment lost 8 bases and the V segment lost 3 bases, leaving 7 bases of the junction unmatched. Germline values: CDR1 SGHTA, CDR2 FQGTGA. CDR3 length: 14 residues. The CDR3, as DNA: TGTGCCAGCAGCTTCGAGCCGACAGGGGGAGGCTACACCTTC. It specifies CASSFEPTGGGYTF.

The rearrangement uses TRBV11-2 and TRBJ1-1, with TRBD1 as a possible D gene (5 bases). The CDR3 extends over 18 amino acids. Germline CDR1 is SGHAT and CDR2 is FQNNGV. Trimming pared 4 bases from V and 3 bases from J, leaving 24 bases between. Written as DNA, the CDR3 is TGTGCCAGCAGCTACACCGTACAGGTGGGGGGGTTGGACACTGAAGCTTTCTTT. Residues: CASSYTVQVGGLDTEAFF. Filled out from reference TRBV11-2 and TRBJ1-1, the complete variable domain reads EAGVAQSPRYKIIEKRQSVAFWCNPISGHATLYWYQQILGQGPKLLIQFQNNGVVDDSQLPKDRFSAERLKGVDSTLKIQPAKLEDSAVYLCASSYTVQVGGLDTEAFFGQGTRLTVV.

To note about this clone: Other DNA sequences within the sample encode an identical CDR3. The J gene is TRBJ1-2, the V gene TRBV6-1, with D unclear. In germline, CDR1 is MNHNS, CDR2 SASEGT. This CDR3 comprises 13 residues. V was cut by 1 base and J by 2 bases, with 5 bases left in between. The CDR3 region is CASSEGRNYGYTF. The DNA of the CDR3 is TGTGCCAGCAGTGAAGGGCGGAACTATGGCTACACCTTC.

The chain recombines TRBV15 with TRBJ2-3, with 14 positions matching TRBD2. With 3 bases clipped from V and 6 bases from J, the junction kept 8 bases outside the gene matches. CDR1 LNHNV and CDR2 YYDKDF come from the germline V gene (reference sequence). The CDR3 spans 17 residues. CDR3 protein: CATSRNRLAGGRDTQYF. The CDR3 region has the DNA TGTGCCACCAGCAGGAATCGACTAGCGGGGGGGCGCGATACGCAGTATTTT. The variable domain in full, completed from reference TRBV15 and TRBJ2-3, reads DAMVIQNPRYQVTQFGKPVTLSCSQTLNHNVMYWYQQKSSQAPKLLFHYYDKDFNNEADTPDNFQSRRPNTSFCFLDIRSPGLGDTAMYLCATSRNRLAGGRDTQYFGPGTRLTVL.

A note on this clone: The same CDR3 can be traced to other DNA sequences in this sample. This rearrangement joins TRBV30 to TRBJ1-1; maybe TRBD1 (5 bases). V was pared by 0 bases and J by 4 bases, with 9 bases between. Germline CDR1 and CDR2: GTSNPN and SVGIG (reference sequence). The CDR3 runs 13 residues. The CDR3 protein is CAWSVGGGTEAFF. The CDR3 coding sequence is TGTGCCTGGAGTGTCGGGGGTGGCACTGAAGCTTTCTTT.

This chain links TRBV2 with TRBJ1-5, with TRBD1 matching 7 bases. J gave up 3 bases and V 5 bases, and 10 bases lay outside the gene matches. The CDR3 is 16 residues long. The germline gives CDR1 SNHLY, CDR2 FYNNEI. CDR3 protein: CASSLTGTEYNQPQHF. The CDR3 DNA reads TGTGCCAGCAGTCTAACCGGGACAGAGTACAATCAGCCCCAGCATTTT. Full variable domain (remainder filled in from reference TRBV2 and TRBJ1-5): EPEVTQTPSHQVTQMGQEVILRCVPISNHLYFYWYRQILGQKVEFLVSFYNNEISEKSEIFDDQFSVERPDGSNFTLKIRSTKLEDSAMYFCASSLTGTEYNQPQHFGDGTRLSIL.

This clone was detected only a few times. Other DNA sequences from this sample encode an identical CDR3 as well. The V call is TRBV2, the J call TRBJ1-1; 10 bases agree with TRBD1. The CDR3 sequence is 14 residues long. Losses at the gene ends were 6 bases for V and 1 base for J; bases not matched to a gene: 2. The germline CDR1 and CDR2 sequences are SNHLY and FYNNEI. The CDR3 is CASSRQGANTEAFF. The CDR3 DNA is TGTGCCAGCAGCCGACAGGGGGCGAACACTGAAGCTTTCTTT.

The chain links TRBV27 to TRBJ2-5; D remains unclear. This CDR3 region has 13 residues. Germline V CDR1 and CDR2: MNHEY, SMNVEV (reference sequence). Between the trimmed V and J ends, which lost 4 bases and 1 base, there was a span of 7 bases. The CDR3 is CASSYQPQETQYF. The CDR3 bases are TGTGCCAGCAGTTATCAGCCCCAAGAGACCCAGTACTTC.

The chain uses TRBV5-1 and TRBJ2-3; 8 bases are shared with TRBD2. Germline V gives CDR1 SGHRS, CDR2 YFSETQ. V shed 3 bases and J 3 bases; nucleotides not matched to a gene: 18. This CDR3 is built from 19 residues. The CDR3 is CASSSSTSGPNVGTDTQYF. CDR3 bases: TGCGCCAGCAGCTCGAGCACTAGCGGCCCCAACGTGGGGACAGATACGCAGTATTTT. The full variable domain, in which reference TRBV5-1 and TRBJ2-3 provide the parts outside the CDR3, is KAGVTQTPRYLIKTRGQQVTLSCSPISGHRSVSWYQQTPGQGLQFLFEYFSETQRNKGNFPGRFSGRQFSNSRSEMNVSTLELGDSALYLCASSSSTSGPNVGTDTQYFGPGTRLTVL.

This chain joins TRBV4-1 and TRBJ2-3, with 8 bases lining up with TRBD2. Germline loops: CDR1 MGHRA, CDR2 YSYEKL. V shed 1 base and J 4 bases; nucleotides not matched to a gene: 13. CDR3 size: 18 residues. CDR3 DNA: TGCGCCAGCAGCCAAGTAGAGAGGGGGACTAGGGTCCCAGATACGCAGTATTTT. It encodes CASSQVERGTRVPDTQYF.

With respect to this clone: This probably arose from a read error, given a far larger clone one base away. The same CDR3 can be traced to other DNA sequences in this sample. As DNA, the CDR3 is TGTGCCAGCAGCTTAGCGGTGAGAACAGGGGGACTGGGGTCCTACGAGCAGTACTTT. Its protein is CASSLAVRTGGLGSYEQYF. J is TRBJ2-7 and V is TRBV7-9, with 8 bases fitting TRBD1. CDR3 length: 19 residues. The germline V gene has CDR1 SEHNR and CDR2 FQNEAQ (reference sequence).

This clone was detected only once. V is TRBV21-1 and J is TRBJ2-6; TRBD1 reflects the table's D call only, with no check against the DNA. TRBV21-1 is a pseudogene locus. This CDR3 region has 16 residues. This CDR3 reads CASSGQDLSGANVLTF. DNA of the CDR3: TGTGCCAGCAGCGGACAGGACCTCTCTGGGGCCAACGTCCTGACTTTC.